The clone carrying this T cell receptor (beta chain) was counted once. Per the study methods: For nucleated cells, counts were estimated from reference gene primer amplification. The repertoire was sequenced with immunoSEQ multiplex PCR; TCRdb's copy has only in-frame clones and lacks some. The DNA was the basis for D and trimming; V, J and clone size are from that table. The sample has approximately 330,000 clones, approximately 86% seen once. Germline V gives CDR1 SGHTA, CDR2 FQGNSA. Trimming at V came to 0 bases and at J to 9 bases, leaving 5 bases not matched to a gene. This CDR3 region has 15 residues. In terms of age and location, participants ranged from about 18 to 90 years and lived in under 30 US areas. Participants were placed into cohorts based on the clinical history they reported. This sample is drawn from a study of blood T cell repertoires in COVID-19. Across the study: T cells, B-cell-depleted T cells, or PBMCs supplied cDNA or gDNA.

This receptor was taken from a woman aged 35 to 49 with acute COVID-19. Sequencing was carried out using PBMCs or T cells enriched from blood (not recorded which). The gene calls are TRBV7-2 and TRBJ1-6, with TRBD1 matching over 7 bases. CDR3 region: CASSLAGGGGSPLHF. The CDR3 DNA sequence: TGTGCCAGCAGCTTAGCAGGAGGGGGCGGTTCACCCCTCCACTTT.